Sequencing of this T cell receptor beta chain was carried out in a study of T cell repertoires in cytomegalovirus infection. In TCRdb, the reads were re-called with MiXCR into one record per CDR3 protein. The table has some 180,000 distinct CDR3 sequences, approximately 18% seen once. V was trimmed by 0 bases and J by 5 bases, leaving 10 bases between them. This CDR3 comprises 14 residues. The V gene's germline CDR1 is MNHNY and CDR2 SVGAGI (reference sequence). The specimen sequenced was CD8+ T cells from PBMCs. This clonotype originated in a human donor in good health (CMV status not recorded). Some clones in this sample may be carry-over from other donors' samples. The chain recombines TRBV6-6 with TRBJ2-5, with a tentative D call TRBD2 (5 bases). This chain's CDR3 is CASSYSKGAETQYF. In DNA, the CDR3 is TGTGCCAGCAGTTACTCGAAGGGAGCGGAGACCCAGTACTTC.